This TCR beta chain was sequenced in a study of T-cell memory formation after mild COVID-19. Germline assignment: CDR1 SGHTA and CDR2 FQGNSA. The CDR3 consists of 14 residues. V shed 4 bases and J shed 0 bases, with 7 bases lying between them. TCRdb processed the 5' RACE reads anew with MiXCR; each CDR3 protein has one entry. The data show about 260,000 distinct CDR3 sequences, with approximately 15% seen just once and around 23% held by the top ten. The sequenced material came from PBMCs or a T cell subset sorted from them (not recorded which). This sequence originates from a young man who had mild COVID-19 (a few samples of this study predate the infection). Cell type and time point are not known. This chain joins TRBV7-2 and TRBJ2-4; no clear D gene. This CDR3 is CASSSRLAKNIQYF. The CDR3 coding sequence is TGTGCCAGCAGCTCCCGGTTAGCCAAAAACATTCAGTACTTC.